Presented here are 8 T cell receptor beta chains from one specimen sequenced in a study of T cells after yellow fever vaccination. TCRdb redid the calling of the 5' RACE reads with MiXCR, one entry per CDR3 protein. The sample has roughly 170,000 distinct CDR3 sequences, approximately 6.2% seen once. The sequencing here drew on CD4+ T cells sorted from PBMCs, taken on the day of the first yellow fever vaccination. These receptors all stem from a man between 18 and 29 years old who received the YFV17D yellow fever vaccine.

This clonotype was detected many times. The chain has TRBV7-2 and TRBJ2-3; TRBD2 aligns across 16 bases. Unmatched junction bases numbered 5, after V lost 4 bases and J lost 4 bases. The CDR3 extends over 17 amino acids. Germline V gene lookup returns CDR1 SGHTA and CDR2 FQGNSA. CDR3 bases: TGTGCCAGCAGCTGGGGACTAGCGGGGGGGCCGGCAGATACGCAGTATTTT. It translates to CASSWGLAGGPADTQYF. The full variable domain, with the rest looked up from reference TRBV7-2 and TRBJ2-3, is GAGVSQSPSNKVTEKGKDVELRCDPISGHTALYWYRQSLGQGLEFLIYFQGNSAPDKSGLPSDRFSAERTGGSVSTLTIQRTQQEDSAVYLCASSWGLAGGPADTQYFGPGTRLTVL.

Remarks on this clonotype: The junction departs from the called germline gene at one end, perhaps through a read error. The V gene is TRBV12-3 or TRBV12-4, the J gene TRBJ2-5; 11 bases fit TRBD1. This CDR3 region has 16 residues. CDR3 nucleotide sequence: TGTGCCAGCAGGGCCCGGACAGGGGGCAGGTCAGAGACCAAGTACTTC. It specifies CASRARTGGRSETKYF.

This clonotype has more than one count but fewer than ten. The chain recombines TRBV25-1 with TRBJ2-5; 8 bases map to TRBD2. This CDR3 spans 15 amino acids. With 1 base clipped from V and 4 bases from J, the junction kept 5 bases outside the gene matches. The germline CDR1 and CDR2 sequences are MGHDK and SYGVNS. CDR3 sequence reads: CASSESGGGRETQYF. CDR3 bases: TGTGCCAGCAGTGAATCTGGCGGGGGGAGAGAGACCCAGTACTTC. Full variable domain (rest looked up from reference TRBV25-1 and TRBJ2-5): EADIYQTPRYLVIGTGKKITLECSQTMGHDKMYWYQQDPGMELHLIHYSYGVNSTEKGDLSSESTVSRIRTEHFPLTLESARPSHTSQYLCASSESGGGRETQYFGPGTRLLVL.

This clonotype was seen at least ten times. The chain uses TRBV4-1 and TRBJ1-2, with 10 bases aligning to TRBD1. V lost 5 bases, J lost 12 bases, and 6 bases stayed unmatched. This CDR3 region has 12 residues. Per the germline V gene, CDR1 is MGHRA and CDR2 is YSYEKL. CDR3: CASSGGTGDNTF. CDR3 sequence (DNA): TGCGCCAGCAGCGGAGGGACAGGGGACAACACCTTC.

This clonotype was detected a few times. The chain carries TRBV5-1 and TRBJ2-5, with TRBD2 identical over 7 bases. CDR3 length: 16 residues. Unmatched junction bases numbered 7, after V lost 2 bases and J lost 0 bases. CDR1 SGHRS and CDR2 YFSETQ come from the germline V gene. The CDR3 loop is CASSFLGSGHQETQYF. In DNA form, the CDR3 reads TGCGCCAGCAGCTTCCTCGGTAGCGGGCACCAAGAGACCCAGTACTTC.

The J gene is TRBJ2-7, the V gene TRBV6-2 or TRBV6-3; D is perhaps TRBD2 (5 bases). The CDR3 extends over 15 amino acids. Germline-derived CDR1 and CDR2 are MNHEY and SVGEGT. The ends were cut back, 5 bases at V and 3 bases at J, with 17 bases in the middle. This CDR3 is CASSPTTIRGYEQYV. CDR3 coding DNA: TGTGCCAGCAGTCCGACGACTATAAGAGGCTACGAGCAGTACGTC.

As for this clonotype: A clone one base away is much larger, so this may be a read error. V usage is TRBV5-8 and J usage is TRBJ2-1; tentative D call: TRBD1 (5 bases). The V end was cut by 4 bases, the J end by 6 bases, with 11 bases between. Looked up from germline, CDR1 is SGHTS and CDR2 is YDEGEE. This CDR3 has 13 residues. CDR3 protein: CASSPRGANEQFF. CDR3 coding DNA: TGTGCCAGCAGCCCAAGGGGTGCCAATGAGCAGTTCTTC.

This clonotype has ten or more counts. The chain couples TRBV6-4 to TRBJ2-1; 8 nucleotides line up with TRBD1. With V trimmed by 0 bases and J by 7 bases, 5 bases remained unmatched. The CDR3 is 15 amino acids. Germline V gene lookup returns CDR1 MRHNA and CDR2 SNTAGT. In nucleotides, the CDR3 is TGTGCCAGCAGTGACTCGGGCAGGGGGCAAAATGAGCAGTTCTTC. It yields the protein CASSDSGRGQNEQFF.